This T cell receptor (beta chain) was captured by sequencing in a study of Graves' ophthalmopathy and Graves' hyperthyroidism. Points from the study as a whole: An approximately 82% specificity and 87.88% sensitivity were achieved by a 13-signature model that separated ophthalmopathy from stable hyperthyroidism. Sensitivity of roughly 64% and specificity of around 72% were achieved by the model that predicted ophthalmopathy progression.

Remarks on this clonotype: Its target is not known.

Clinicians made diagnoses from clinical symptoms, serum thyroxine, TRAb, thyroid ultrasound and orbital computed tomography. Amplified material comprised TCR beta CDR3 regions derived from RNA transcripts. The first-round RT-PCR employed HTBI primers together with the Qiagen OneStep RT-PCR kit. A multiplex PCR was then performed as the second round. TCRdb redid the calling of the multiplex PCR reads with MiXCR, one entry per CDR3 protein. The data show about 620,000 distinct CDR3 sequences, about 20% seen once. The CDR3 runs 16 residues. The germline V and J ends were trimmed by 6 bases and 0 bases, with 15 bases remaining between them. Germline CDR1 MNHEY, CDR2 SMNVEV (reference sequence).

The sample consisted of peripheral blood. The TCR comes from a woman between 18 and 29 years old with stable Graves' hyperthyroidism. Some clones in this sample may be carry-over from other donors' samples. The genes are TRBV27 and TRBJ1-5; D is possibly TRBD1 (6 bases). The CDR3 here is CASREGGQYSNQPQHF. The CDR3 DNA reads TGTGCCAGCAGAGAAGGGGGACAATATAGCAATCAGCCCCAGCATTTT.